Presented here are 29 T cell receptor beta chains from one specimen sequenced in a study of technical replicates of blood from a few donors. The method was immunoSEQ multiplex PCR; TCRdb's version includes in-frame clones alone and lacks a portion of them. The sample records over 75,000 clones, nearly 98% being singletons. The sequencing sample was made of T cells isolated from PBMCs. Receptor source: a human donor in good health.

The chain links TRBV9 to TRBJ2-2; 7 positions agree with TRBD1. The germline CDR1 and CDR2 sequences are SGDLS and YYNGEE. V lost 3 bases, J lost 2 bases, and 7 bases stayed unmatched. This CDR3 contains 16 residues. The CDR3 region has the DNA TGTGCCAGCAGCGGCACAGGGGCCTCTAACACCGGGGAGCTGTTTTTT. Translating it yields CASSGTGASNTGELFF. Variable domain in full (rest from reference TRBV9 and TRBJ2-2): DSGVTQTPKHLITATGQRVTLRCSPRSGDLSVYWYQQSLDQGLQFLIQYYNGEERAKGNILERFSAQQFPDLHSELNLSSLELGDSALYFCASSGTGASNTGELFFGEGSRLTVL.

The rearrangement uses TRBV6-5 and TRBJ2-1; 10 bases map to TRBD2. Germline CDR1 and CDR2: MNHEY and SVGAGI. The CDR3 length is 16 residues. V shed 0 bases and J 5 bases; nucleotides not matched to a gene: 4. The CDR3 region is CASSYSLSGRDNEQFF. The DNA for the CDR3 is TGTGCCAGCAGTTACTCCCTAAGCGGGAGGGACAATGAGCAGTTCTTC.

The rearrangement links TRBV27 to TRBJ2-7; D ambiguous. Trimming removed 5 bases from V and 2 bases from J, with 19 bases in between. The CDR3 totals 16 residues. Germline V gene data show CDR1 as MNHEY and CDR2 as SMNVEV (reference sequence). CDR3 coding DNA: TGTGCCAGCAGTCCGTCGGCAGGCCAATCGACCTACGAGCAGTACTTC. It specifies CASSPSAGQSTYEQYF.

This clone was observed once. This sequence joins TRBV7-2 and TRBJ1-2, with a weak D call TRBD1 (5 bases). The CDR3 runs 13 residues. V shed 5 bases and J shed 3 bases, with 10 bases lying between them. Germline V gene data show CDR1 as SGHTA and CDR2 as FQGNSA. CDR3 protein: CASSPGQDYGYTF. CDR3 sequence (DNA): TGTGCCAGCAGCCCCGGACAAGACTATGGCTACACCTTC. The full variable domain, rest sourced from reference TRBV7-2 and TRBJ1-2, is GAGVSQSPSNKVTEKGKDVELRCDPISGHTALYWYRQSLGQGLEFLIYFQGNSAPDKSGLPSDRFSAERTGGSVSTLTIQRTQQEDSAVYLCASSPGQDYGYTFGSGTRLTVV.

V gene TRBV2 combines with J gene TRBJ2-1; perhaps TRBD2 as D (5 bases). V lost 9 bases and J lost 0, with 15 bases in between. The CDR3 covers 15 residues. The germline gives CDR1 SNHLY, CDR2 FYNNEI. Here the CDR3 DNA reads TGTGCCAGTGGGGAAGCGGTTAGCTCCTACAATGAGCAGTTCTTC. It yields the protein CASGEAVSSYNEQFF.

J is TRBJ2-7 and V is TRBV4-3; D may be TRBD2 (5 bases). Trimming cost V 1 base and J 4 bases, with 14 bases left between them. Germline V gives CDR1 LGHNA, CDR2 YSLEER. The CDR3 runs to 15 residues. The CDR3 loop is CASSQGGLREYEQYF. The CDR3 nucleotides read TGCGCCAGCAGCCAAGGAGGGTTGAGGGAGTACGAGCAGTACTTC.

This clone was observed once. This chain connects TRBV11-3 to TRBJ2-7; no definite D call. The CDR3 contains 14 residues. V was trimmed by 3 bases and J by 3 bases, leaving 12 bases between them. Germline loops: CDR1 SGHNT, CDR2 YENEEA. CDR3 bases: TGTGCCAGCAGCTTCTCCGGTCAAAACTACGAGCAGTACTTC. It encodes CASSFSGQNYEQYF.

This sequence joins TRBV18 and TRBJ1-5; TRBD1 matches at 7 bases. V lost 2 bases and J lost 5; bases outside the gene matches: 3. The CDR3 has 14 residues. The germline CDR1 and CDR2 sequences are KGHSH and LQKENI. The CDR3 nucleotides read TGTGCCAGCTCACCAGAGGGGGCCCATCAGCCCCAGCATTTT. Amino acid sequence: CASSPEGAHQPQHF.

The rearrangement links TRBV5-1 to TRBJ2-3, with 10 bases lining up with TRBD2. The CDR3 is 17 amino acids. Germline-derived CDR1 and CDR2 are SGHRS and YFSETQ. Trimming took 2 bases from V and 3 from J; bases not matched to a gene: 9. DNA of the CDR3: TGCGCCAGCAGCTTCGGAGCTAGCGGGAGTGGGACAGATACGCAGTATTTT. Protein product: CASSFGASGSGTDTQYF.

V usage is TRBV15 and J usage is TRBJ1-1; TRBD1 is a possible D gene (6 bases). The CDR3 is 14 residues long. Germline V gives CDR1 LNHNV, CDR2 YYDKDF (reference sequence). The V end was cut by 1 base, the J end by 5 bases, with 11 bases between. The CDR3 loop is CATSRARGGTEAFF. The CDR3 bases are TGTGCCACCAGCAGAGCCAGGGGCGGAACTGAAGCTTTCTTT.

This clone was seen once. The rearrangement links TRBV5-5 to TRBJ2-3, with 8 bases identical to TRBD2. CDR3 length: 16 amino acids. Trimming removed 3 bases from V and 5 bases from J; junction bases left unmatched: 11. Germline V gene lookup returns CDR1 SGHKS and CDR2 YYEKEE (reference sequence). The CDR3 coding sequence is TGTGCCAGCAGCTCATTAGCGGGAAGAGTAGGAGATACGCAGTATTTT. Translation gives CASSSLAGRVGDTQYF.

The V call is TRBV6-5, the J call TRBJ2-7; 7 bases fit TRBD1. The CDR3 sequence is 16 residues long. J lost 3 bases, V lost 1 base, and 9 bases had no gene match. CDR1 is MNHEY, CDR2 SVGAGI, per germline. CDR3 sequence reads: CASSYWGVGTVYEQYF. The CDR3 coding sequence is TGTGCCAGCAGTTACTGGGGCGTGGGGACAGTCTACGAGCAGTACTTC.

The V call is TRBV2, the J call TRBJ1-1; D is unclear. The length of the CDR3 is 16 residues. The V gene lost 7 bases and the J gene lost 1 base, with 19 bases spanning the gap. Germline CDR1 reads SNHLY; CDR2 reads FYNNEI. The CDR3 reads CASTTEPQRGNTEAFF. Here the CDR3 DNA reads TGTGCCAGCACCACCGAACCTCAAAGAGGGAACACTGAAGCTTTCTTT.

Comments on this clone: The junction does not match germline at one end; this may be a read error. The V call is TRBV7-7, the J call TRBJ2-1; tentative D call: TRBD2 (5 bases). Germline V gene lookup returns CDR1 SSHAT and CDR2 FNYEAQ (reference sequence). CDR3 length: 14 residues. CDR3 amino acids: CASSLGSSYNEQFF. In DNA form, the CDR3 reads TGTGCTAGCAGCTTAGGGAGCTCCTACAATGAGCAGTTCTTC.

The chain uses TRBV7-3 and TRBJ2-1, with TRBD2 identical over 13 bases. The CDR3 is made up of 16 amino acids. After removal of 5 bases from V and 8 bases from J, the junction contained 9 bases not matched to a gene. Germline V gene data show CDR1 as SGHTA and CDR2 as FQGTGA. The CDR3 nucleotides are TGTGCCAGCAGCCCAACACTAGCGGGAGGGCCCTATGAGCAGTTCTTC. Translating it yields CASSPTLAGGPYEQFF.

The chain combines TRBV5-6 with TRBJ2-7; D gene uncertain. V lost 1 base and J lost 3, with 8 bases in between. The CDR3 consists of 13 residues. Germline V gene sequence: CDR1 SGHDT, CDR2 YYEEEE. The CDR3 DNA reads as TGTGCCAGCAGCTTGTTACGGTACTACGAGCAGTACTTC. The encoded protein is CASSLLRYYEQYF.

The chain combines TRBV7-2 with TRBJ2-2, with 8 nucleotides matching TRBD2. Germline V lookup: CDR1 SGHTA, CDR2 FQGNSA. This CDR3 is built from 17 residues. The junction had 12 bases not matched to a gene; V was cut back by 2 bases and J by 7 bases. The CDR3 coding sequence is TGTGCCAGCAGCTTACCCCGGGGAGCGGGGGTACACGGGGAGCTGTTTTTT. Encoded protein: CASSLPRGAGVHGELFF. Filled out from reference TRBV7-2 and TRBJ2-2, the complete variable domain reads GAGVSQSPSNKVTEKGKDVELRCDPISGHTALYWYRQSLGQGLEFLIYFQGNSAPDKSGLPSDRFSAERTGGSVSTLTIQRTQQEDSAVYLCASSLPRGAGVHGELFFGEGSRLTVL.

This clone was detected only once. The chain recombines TRBV5-1 with TRBJ1-1; 8 bases match TRBD1. The CDR3 runs to 15 residues. Germline V CDR1 and CDR2: SGHRS, YFSETQ. V lost 1 base to trimming and J lost 1 base; unmatched junction nucleotides: 3. This CDR3 reads CASSLPGTGNTEAFF. The CDR3 DNA follows: TGCGCCAGCAGCTTGCCGGGGACAGGGAACACTGAAGCTTTCTTT.

J is TRBJ1-1 and V is TRBV30, with D possibly TRBD1 on 5 matching bases. The V gene lost 1 base and the J gene lost 1 base, with 7 bases spanning the gap. This CDR3 spans 13 amino acids. CDR1 and CDR2 from the germline V gene are GTSNPN and SVGIG (reference sequence). CDR3 protein: CAWSGQRNTEAFF. The CDR3 coding sequence is TGTGCCTGGAGTGGACAGCGGAACACTGAAGCTTTCTTT.

This chain uses TRBV5-1 with TRBJ2-2, with D perhaps TRBD1 (6 bases). This CDR3 region has 15 residues. The germline gives CDR1 SGHRS, CDR2 YFSETQ. Trimming stripped 3 bases from V and 1 base from J, with 10 bases between. The CDR3 DNA sequence: TGCGCCAGCAGCTGGAAGGACAGGAACACCGGGGAGCTGTTTTTT. Translating gives CASSWKDRNTGELFF.

This clone was seen more than once but under ten times. The gene calls are TRBV11-1 and TRBJ2-2; possibly TRBD2 for D (6 bases). With 4 bases removed from V and 6 bases from J, the gap between germline ends came to 9 bases. Germline loops: CDR1 SGHAT, CDR2 FQDESV (reference sequence). The CDR3 is 13 amino acids. The DNA of the CDR3 is TGTGCCAGCAGCTCGGGACTCGCCGGGGAGCTGTTTTTT. It codes for CASSSGLAGELFF.

The rearrangement uses TRBV25-1 and TRBJ2-7, with D maybe TRBD2 (6 bases). This CDR3 has 15 residues. Trimming removed 1 base at V and 5 bases at J, with 15 bases between. CDR1 is MGHDK, CDR2 SYGVNS, per germline. The CDR3 region is CASSESWGVSNEQYF. CDR3 nucleotides: TGTGCCAGCAGTGAATCTTGGGGGGTGAGTAACGAGCAGTACTTC.

This sequence joins TRBV9 and TRBJ2-2; 10 positions agree with TRBD2. Trimming removed 0 bases from V and 9 bases from J; junction bases left unmatched: 5. The CDR3 loop spans 15 amino acids. Germline V gene data show CDR1 as SGDLS and CDR2 as YYNGEE. CDR3 sequence reads: CASSVAIAGGRELFF. The CDR3 DNA is TGTGCCAGCAGCGTAGCGATAGCGGGAGGAAGGGAGCTGTTTTTT.

This clone was observed once. The chain employs TRBV27 and TRBJ1-2, with TRBD1 matching 7 bases. J was trimmed by 4 bases and V by 6 bases; bases with no gene match: 2. The V gene's germline CDR1 is MNHEY and CDR2 SMNVEV (reference sequence). The CDR3 length is 12 residues. In nucleotides, the CDR3 is TGTGCCAGCAGCGGACAGGCCTATGGCTACACCTTC. It codes for CASSGQAYGYTF.

In this sample, this clone turned up once. The chain has TRBV2 and TRBJ1-2; tentatively, D is TRBD1 (5 bases). Trimming cost V 5 bases and J 8 bases, with 12 bases left between them. Germline CDR1 SNHLY, CDR2 FYNNEI. The CDR3 is 12 amino acids. In nucleotides, the CDR3 is TGTGCCAGCAGTACCGAAGGGGTCGGCTACACCTTC. Amino acids: CASSTEGVGYTF.

The table lists this clone with a count of one. The rearrangement links TRBV4-1 to TRBJ2-3, with TRBD2 as a possible D gene (6 bases). Deletions cut 0 bases from V and 1 base from J, with 11 bases between. The CDR3 is 16 residues long. Germline V gene sequence: CDR1 MGHRA, CDR2 YSYEKL. CDR3 sequence reads: CASSQDGAGRTDTQYF. The CDR3 DNA reads TGCGCCAGCAGCCAAGACGGGGCGGGACGCACAGATACGCAGTATTTT.

This rearrangement joins TRBV15 to TRBJ1-2; D is unclear. Trimming pared 0 bases from V and 4 bases from J, leaving 15 bases between. There are 16 residues in the CDR3. Germline V gene sequence: CDR1 LNHNV, CDR2 YYDKDF (reference sequence). CDR3 nucleotides: TGTGCCACCAGCAGAGAGGGCAGCCTCCAACCCTATGGCTACACCTTC. Translated, it gives CATSREGSLQPYGYTF. The full variable domain, completed using reference TRBV15 and TRBJ1-2, is DAMVIQNPRYQVTQFGKPVTLSCSQTLNHNVMYWYQQKSSQAPKLLFHYYDKDFNNEADTPDNFQSRRPNTSFCFLDIRSPGLGDTAMYLCATSREGSLQPYGYTFGSGTRLTVV.

The genes are TRBV2 and TRBJ1-5; the D is unclear. Germline V gene lookup returns CDR1 SNHLY and CDR2 FYNNEI. CDR3 length equals 15 residues. V shed 4 bases and J shed 0 bases, with 10 bases lying between them. In DNA, the CDR3 is TGTGCCAGCAGTGCACAGCCCTATAGCAATCAGCCCCAGCATTTT. This sequence encodes CASSAQPYSNQPQHF.

The V gene is TRBV30, the J gene TRBJ2-3; 11 bases match TRBD1. This CDR3 contains 13 residues. With 8 bases clipped from V and 7 bases from J, the junction kept 8 bases outside the gene matches. The germline CDR1 and CDR2 sequences are GTSNPN and SVGIG (reference sequence). DNA for the CDR3: TGTGCCAGGGGGACAGGGGGAAGGAATACGCAGTATTTT. Translating gives CARGTGGRNTQYF.